One sample yielded the 9 T cell receptor beta chains listed below, sequenced in a study of beta chain features in type 1 diabetes (dated by TCRdb to 2017 to 2018). Library preparation was by the immunoSEQ multiplex PCR assay. The entire amount of isolated RNA was reverse transcribed using the High Capacity cDNA Reverse Transcription Kit, so the sequenced TCRB transcripts were expressed ones. Entries here come from immuneACCESS through TCRdb and include only in-frame sequences with V and J called. Some clones fail to appear in such tables; in the studies checked, an unresolved V gene covers under half of the shortfall, and the cause of the remainder is unknown. Present in this sample are 200,000 to 250,000 clones, around 26% of which were seen just once. The ten largest clones capture roughly 4% of the sample. The sample was central memory CD4+ T cells from blood. The source is a man younger than 45 in good health.

The chain has TRBV18 and TRBJ2-5; 14 bases agree with TRBD2. V lost 0 bases to trimming and J lost 2 bases; unmatched junction nucleotides: 5. CDR3 length: 18 amino acids. The germline CDR1 and CDR2 sequences are KGHSH and LQKENI. The CDR3 loop is CASSPPGTSGRRQETQYF. CDR3 coding DNA: TGTGCCAGCTCACCACCGGGGACTAGCGGGAGAAGGCAAGAGACCCAGTACTTC.

This clone has only a few counts. The chain combines TRBV19 with TRBJ2-6; TRBD1 matches at 7 bases. The V gene end was trimmed by 2 bases and the J gene end by 0 bases; junction bases not matched to a gene: 7. This CDR3 region has 18 residues. CDR1 is LNHDA and CDR2 is SQIVND in the germline V gene (reference sequence). Here the CDR3 reads CASSILTGRGSGANVLTF. In nucleotides, the CDR3 is TGTGCCAGTAGTATACTGACAGGGCGTGGCTCTGGGGCCAACGTCCTGACTTTC.

The chain joins TRBV7-2 to TRBJ2-3, with TRBD2 as a possible D gene (6 bases). CDR1 SGHTA and CDR2 FQGNSA come from the germline V gene. The length of the CDR3 is 15 residues. Deletions cut 5 bases from V and 1 base from J, with 13 bases between. DNA of the CDR3: TGTGCCAGCAGCCTGACTGGGACTCGCACAGATACGCAGTATTTT. Its protein product is CASSLTGTRTDTQYF.

This clone was seen more than once but under ten times. The V gene is TRBV7-2, the J gene TRBJ1-2; D is undetermined. Trimming took off 7 bases at V and 2 bases at J, with 8 bases between the two ends. Germline loops: CDR1 SGHTA, CDR2 FQGNSA. CDR3 length: 12 amino acids. CDR3 region: CASTYSNYGYTF. For the CDR3, the DNA is TGTGCCAGCACCTACTCCAACTATGGCTACACCTTC.

The rearrangement links TRBV5-1 to TRBJ2-2; D uncertain. Germline CDR1 is SGHRS and CDR2 is YFSETQ. CDR3 length equals 15 residues. The V end lost 5 bases, the J end lost 2 bases, and 13 bases lay between the germline ends. CDR3 coding DNA: TGCGCCAGCAGTTACATTGTGACTAACACCGGGGAGCTGTTTTTT. Encoded protein: CASSYIVTNTGELFF.

J is TRBJ2-7 and V is TRBV6-1; D might be TRBD2 (6 bases). Trimming pared 8 bases from V and 0 bases from J, leaving 14 bases between. This CDR3 comprises 14 residues. Germline lookup yields CDR1 MNHNS and CDR2 SASEGT. CDR3: CASPGAGYSYEQYF. CDR3 DNA sequence: TGTGCCAGCCCCGGGGCGGGGTACTCCTACGAGCAGTACTTC.

This clone was detected only a few times. This chain uses TRBV4-2 with TRBJ2-1, with 12 bases lining up with TRBD2. Per the germline V gene, CDR1 is LGHNA and CDR2 is YNFKEQ. J lost 8 bases, V lost 1 base, and 3 bases had no gene match. This CDR3 region has 15 residues. CDR3 coding DNA: TGTGCCAGCAGCCAAGGTCTAGCGGGGGGGGATGAGCAGTTCTTC. Protein sequence: CASSQGLAGGDEQFF.

This clone was seen more than once but under ten times. This chain joins TRBV7-4 and TRBJ2-3; D unclear. V shed 1 base and J shed 2 bases, with 22 bases lying between them. Germline lookup yields CDR1 SGHVT and CDR2 SQSDAQ. CDR3 size: 19 residues. CDR3 sequence (DNA): TGTGCCAGCAGCTTAGTACCGGTACTCGGAATTACCAACACAGATACGCAGTATTTT. It yields the protein CASSLVPVLGITNTDTQYF.

This chain uses TRBV29-1 with TRBJ2-5; D is uncertain. The CDR3 has 13 residues. Germline CDR1 reads SQVTM; CDR2 reads ANQGSEA. Trimming cost V 5 bases and J 5 bases, with 15 bases left between them. The CDR3 DNA sequence: TGCAGCGTTTCTGGCGGAGTCGGTGAGACCCAGTACTTC. Translation gives CSVSGGVGETQYF.